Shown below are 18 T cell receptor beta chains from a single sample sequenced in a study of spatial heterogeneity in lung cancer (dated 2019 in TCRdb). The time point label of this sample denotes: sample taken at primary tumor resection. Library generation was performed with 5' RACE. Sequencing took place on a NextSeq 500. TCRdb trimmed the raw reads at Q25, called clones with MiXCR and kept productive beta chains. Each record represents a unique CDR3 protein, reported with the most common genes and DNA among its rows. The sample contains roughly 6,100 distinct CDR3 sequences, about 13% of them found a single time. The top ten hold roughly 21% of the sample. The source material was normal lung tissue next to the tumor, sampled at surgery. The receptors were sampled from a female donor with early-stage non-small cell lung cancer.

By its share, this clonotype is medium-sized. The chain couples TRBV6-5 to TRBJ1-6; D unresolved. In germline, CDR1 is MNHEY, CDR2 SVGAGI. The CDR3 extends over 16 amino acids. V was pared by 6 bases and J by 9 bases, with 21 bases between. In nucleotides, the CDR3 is TGTGCCAGCAGCTATAGAGCAGCACGGGCTGGTTCACCCCTCCACTTT. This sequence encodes CASSYRAARAGSPLHF.

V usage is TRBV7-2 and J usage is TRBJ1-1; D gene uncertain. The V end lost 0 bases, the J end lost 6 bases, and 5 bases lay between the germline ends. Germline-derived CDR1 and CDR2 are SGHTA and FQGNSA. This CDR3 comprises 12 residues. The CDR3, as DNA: TGTGCCAGCAGCTTAGCCCCTTCTGAAGCTTTCTTT. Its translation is CASSLAPSEAFF.

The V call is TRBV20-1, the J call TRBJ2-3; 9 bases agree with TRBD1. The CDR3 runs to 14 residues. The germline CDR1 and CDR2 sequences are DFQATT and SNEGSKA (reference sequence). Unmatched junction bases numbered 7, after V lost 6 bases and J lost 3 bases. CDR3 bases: TGCAGTGCCCCCGGGACAGGGAGGACAGATACGCAGTATTTT. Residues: CSAPGTGRTDTQYF.

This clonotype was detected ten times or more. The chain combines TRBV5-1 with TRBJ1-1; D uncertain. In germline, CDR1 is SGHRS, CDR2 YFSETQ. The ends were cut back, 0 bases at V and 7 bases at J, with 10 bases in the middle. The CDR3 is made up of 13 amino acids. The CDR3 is CASSLGAENEAFF. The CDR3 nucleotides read TGCGCCAGCAGCTTGGGGGCAGAGAATGAAGCTTTCTTT.

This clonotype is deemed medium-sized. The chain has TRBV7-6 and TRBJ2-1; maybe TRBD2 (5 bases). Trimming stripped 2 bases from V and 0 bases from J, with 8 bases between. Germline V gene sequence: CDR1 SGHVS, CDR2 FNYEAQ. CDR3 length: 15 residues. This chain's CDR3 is CASSLQRNSYNEQFF. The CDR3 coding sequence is TGTGCCAGCAGCTTACAGCGGAACTCCTACAATGAGCAGTTCTTC.

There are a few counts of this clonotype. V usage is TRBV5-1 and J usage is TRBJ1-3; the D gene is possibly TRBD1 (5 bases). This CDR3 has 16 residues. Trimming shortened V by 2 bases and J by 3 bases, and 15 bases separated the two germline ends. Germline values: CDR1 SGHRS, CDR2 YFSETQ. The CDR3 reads CASSFSARDFGNTIYF. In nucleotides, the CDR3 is TGCGCCAGCAGCTTCTCCGCCCGGGACTTTGGAAACACCATATATTTT.

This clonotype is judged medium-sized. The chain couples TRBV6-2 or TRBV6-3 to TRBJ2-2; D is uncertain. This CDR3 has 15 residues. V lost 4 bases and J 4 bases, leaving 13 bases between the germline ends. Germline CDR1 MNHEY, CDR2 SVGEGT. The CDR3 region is CASSFFDSTTGELFF. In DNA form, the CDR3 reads TGTGCCAGCAGTTTCTTTGACTCGACCACCGGGGAGCTGTTTTTT.

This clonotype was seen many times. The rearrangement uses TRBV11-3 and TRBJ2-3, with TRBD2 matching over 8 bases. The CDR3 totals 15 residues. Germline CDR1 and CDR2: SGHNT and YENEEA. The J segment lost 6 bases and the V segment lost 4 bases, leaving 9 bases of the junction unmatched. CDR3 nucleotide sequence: TGTGCCAGCAGCTCGGGGGGCGGGAGGTCGGATACGCAGTATTTT. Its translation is CASSSGGGRSDTQYF. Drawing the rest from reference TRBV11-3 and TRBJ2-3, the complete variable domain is EAGVVQSPRYKIIEKKQPVAFWCNPISGHNTLYWYLQNLGQGPELLIRYENEEAVDDSQLPKDRFSAERLKGVDSTLKIQPAELGDSAVYLCASSSGGGRSDTQYFGPGTRLTVL.

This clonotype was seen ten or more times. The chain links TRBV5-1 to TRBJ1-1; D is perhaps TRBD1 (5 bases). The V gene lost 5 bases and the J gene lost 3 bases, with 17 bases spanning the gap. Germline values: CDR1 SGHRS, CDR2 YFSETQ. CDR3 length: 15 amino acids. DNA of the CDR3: TGCGCCAGCAGAGGATTCGCAGGCAGGGACACTGAAGCTTTCTTT. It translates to CASRGFAGRDTEAFF.

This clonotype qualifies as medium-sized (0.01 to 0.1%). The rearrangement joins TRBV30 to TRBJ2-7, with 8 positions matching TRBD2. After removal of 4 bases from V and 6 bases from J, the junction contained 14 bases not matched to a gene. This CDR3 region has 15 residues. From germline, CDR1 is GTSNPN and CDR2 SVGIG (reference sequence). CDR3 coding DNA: TGTGCCTGGACTCCCCCGGGGACCGGGACTAGCGAGCAGTACTTC. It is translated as CAWTPPGTGTSEQYF.

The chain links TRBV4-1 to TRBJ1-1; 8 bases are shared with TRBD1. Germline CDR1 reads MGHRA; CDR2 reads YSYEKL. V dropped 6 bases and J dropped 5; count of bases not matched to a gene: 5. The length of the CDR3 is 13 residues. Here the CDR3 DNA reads TGCGCCAGCAGAGGACAGGGTGGAACTGAAGCTTTCTTT. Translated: CASRGQGGTEAFF.

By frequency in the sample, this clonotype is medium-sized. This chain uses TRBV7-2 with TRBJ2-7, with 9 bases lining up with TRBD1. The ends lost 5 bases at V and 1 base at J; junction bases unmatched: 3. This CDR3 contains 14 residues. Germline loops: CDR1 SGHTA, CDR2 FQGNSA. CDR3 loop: CASSLDRGSYEQYV. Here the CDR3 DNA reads TGTGCCAGCAGCCTCGACAGGGGGTCCTACGAGCAGTACGTC.

This CDR3 reads CASGTHGYTF. The CDR3 DNA reads as TGTGCCAGCGGGACTCATGGCTACACCTTC. The chain links TRBV19 to TRBJ1-2, with a tentative D call TRBD1 (5 bases). Trimming pared 9 bases from V and 6 bases from J, leaving 8 bases between. The CDR3 runs to 10 residues. Germline CDR1 LNHDA, CDR2 SQIVND (reference sequence).

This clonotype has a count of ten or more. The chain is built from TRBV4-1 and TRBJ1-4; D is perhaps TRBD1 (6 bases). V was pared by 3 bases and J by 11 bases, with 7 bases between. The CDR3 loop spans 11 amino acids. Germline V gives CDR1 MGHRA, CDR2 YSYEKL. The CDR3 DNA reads TGCGCCAGCAGCCAGGGACACAAACTGTTTTTT. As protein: CASSQGHKLFF.

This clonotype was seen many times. Written as DNA, the CDR3 is TGTGCCTGCGGGCCAGGTAGCAATCAGCCCCAGCATTTT. It translates to CACGPGSNQPQHF. The chain has TRBV30 and TRBJ1-5; D not certain. Trimming shortened V by 6 bases and J by 0 bases, and 9 bases separated the two germline ends. The CDR3 sequence is 13 residues long. CDR1 is GTSNPN, CDR2 SVGIG, per germline (reference sequence).

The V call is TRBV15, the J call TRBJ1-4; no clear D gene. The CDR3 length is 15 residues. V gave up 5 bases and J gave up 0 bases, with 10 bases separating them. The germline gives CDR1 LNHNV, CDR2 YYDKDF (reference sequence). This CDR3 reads CATSGGDATNEKLFF. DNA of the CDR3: TGTGCCACCAGCGGCGGCGATGCAACTAATGAAAAACTGTTTTTT.

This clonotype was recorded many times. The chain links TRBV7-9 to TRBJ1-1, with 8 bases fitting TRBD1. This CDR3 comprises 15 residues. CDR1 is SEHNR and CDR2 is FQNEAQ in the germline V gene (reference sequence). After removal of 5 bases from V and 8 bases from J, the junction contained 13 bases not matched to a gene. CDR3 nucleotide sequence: TGTGCCAGCAGCCAGGAGGCGGACAGGGTACACGAAGCTTTCTTT. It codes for CASSQEADRVHEAFF.

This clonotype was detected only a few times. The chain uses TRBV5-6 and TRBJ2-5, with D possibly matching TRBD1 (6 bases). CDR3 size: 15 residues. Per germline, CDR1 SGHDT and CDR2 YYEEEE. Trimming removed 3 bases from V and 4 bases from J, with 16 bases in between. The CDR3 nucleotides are TGTGCCAGCAGCTCCCTAACAGGGAAAGGAGAGACCCAGTACTTC. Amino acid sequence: CASSSLTGKGETQYF.